One sample yielded the 6 T cell receptor beta chains listed below, sequenced in a study of beta chain features in type 1 diabetes. Study observations and caveats: Researchers report that Type 1 diabetes patients had moderately but significantly shorter TCRB CDR3s across all four CD4+ subsets.

cDNA synthesis used the whole RNA isolate, giving expressed TCRB sequences. Here immunoSEQ multiplex PCR was the method, and the copy in TCRdb shows in-frame clones only, minus some. The data hold around 280,000 clones, with around 16% observed a single time. Their specific antigens are unknown. The sample was naive CD4+ T cells from blood. These receptors were collected from a man between 18 and 35 years old with type 1 diabetes.

This clone was observed a few times. V usage is TRBV29-1 and J usage is TRBJ1-1, with a weak D call TRBD1 (6 bases). The CDR3 is made up of 14 amino acids. Germline V lookup: CDR1 SQVTM, CDR2 ANQGSEA. The V end lost 4 bases, the J end lost 2 bases, and 14 bases lay between the germline ends. CDR3: CSVGHRQANTEAFF. CDR3 DNA: TGCAGCGTTGGCCACCGACAGGCTAACACTGAAGCTTTCTTT.

The J gene is TRBJ1-6, the V gene TRBV30; TRBD1 aligns across 10 bases. The V and J ends lost 5 bases and 6 bases, in that order; junction bases with no gene match: 1. Germline CDR1 and CDR2: GTSNPN and SVGIG (reference sequence). This CDR3 region has 13 residues. The CDR3 is CAWGQGGNSPLHF. The CDR3 DNA reads TGTGCCTGGGGACAGGGGGGTAATTCACCCCTCCACTTT.

The chain combines TRBV7-9 with TRBJ1-1; D is ambiguous. Trimming removed 3 bases at V and 0 bases at J, with 11 bases between. The CDR3 covers 15 residues. The germline V gene has CDR1 SEHNR and CDR2 FQNEAQ (reference sequence). CDR3 nucleotide sequence: TGTGCCAGCAGCTTTGTCCCCGGGTTGAACACTGAAGCTTTCTTT. This sequence encodes CASSFVPGLNTEAFF.

In this sample, this clone turned up a few times. This chain joins TRBV14 and TRBJ2-7; TRBD2 matches 7 bases. With V trimmed by 4 bases and J by 2 bases, 5 bases remained unmatched. Germline-derived CDR1 and CDR2 are SGHDN and FVKESK. The CDR3 loop spans 14 amino acids. The CDR3 DNA is TGTGCCAGCAGCCCTAGCGGTCCCGCCTACGAGCAGTACTTC. Encoded protein: CASSPSGPAYEQYF. The variable domain in full, completed from reference TRBV14 and TRBJ2-7, reads EAGVTQFPSHSVIEKGQTVTLRCDPISGHDNLYWYRRVMGKEIKFLLHFVKESKQDESGMPNNRFLAERTGGTYSTLKVQPAELEDSGVYFCASSPSGPAYEQYFGPGTRLTVT.

This clone has just a few counts. The chain has TRBV18 and TRBJ2-4; 7 bases align to TRBD1. V gave up 10 bases and J gave up 1 base; unmatched junction bases: 7. The CDR3 spans 14 residues. In germline, CDR1 is KGHSH, CDR2 LQKENI. The CDR3 spells CATLKGAAKNIQYF. The CDR3 DNA reads as TGTGCCACACTAAAGGGGGCGGCCAAAAACATTCAGTACTTC.

CDR3 sequence: CAWTQGRTNIQETQYF. DNA for the CDR3: TGTGCCTGGACTCAGGGCAGAACTAACATCCAAGAGACCCAGTACTTC. The rearrangement links TRBV30 to TRBJ2-5; tentative D call: TRBD1 (5 bases). The germline V gene has CDR1 GTSNPN and CDR2 SVGIG (reference sequence). The CDR3 has 16 amino acids. The germline V and J ends were trimmed by 4 bases and 1 base, with 19 bases remaining between them.